Given below is one TCR beta chain in context. The antigen is not known. This sample was taken from a study of shared clonotypes between healthy human individuals. Findings and caveats of the study: Compared with clonotypes that all four donors shared, non-shared clonotypes had lower generation probabilities.

Libraries were prepared by immunoSEQ multiplex PCR; TCRdb keeps only in-frame clonotypes and omits some of them. The data hold millions of clones, with about 92% observed a single time. The specimen was naive CD4+ T cells from PBMCs. The sample's subset: CD45RA+ positively selected. The receptor's source is a man between 18 and 35 years old in good health. Some clones in this sample may be carry-over from other donors' samples.

The CDR3 here is CASSPTADSRGYTF. Here the CDR3 DNA reads TGTGCCAGCAGCCCCACCGCCGATTCTCGCGGCTACACCTTC. V gene TRBV7-2 combines with J gene TRBJ1-2; D is ambiguous. Germline V CDR1 and CDR2: SGHTA, FQGNSA. The CDR3 loop spans 14 amino acids. V was clipped by 5 bases and J by 8 bases, with 18 bases between them.